The clone carrying this T cell receptor beta chain appeared many times. RNA transcripts provided the source from which TCR beta CDR3 regions were amplified. The HTBI primer set served for first-round RT-PCR of the TCR CDR3. Using its own MiXCR run on the multiplex PCR reads, TCRdb lists one record per CDR3 protein. The sample carries approximately 530,000 distinct CDR3 sequences, over 15% recorded once. These data come from a study of T cells in Graves' hyperthyroidism and ophthalmopathy. Study overall: Prior to any treatment, at the point of initial diagnosis, peripheral blood was collected.

Investigators excluded patients with uncontrolled infection, other autoimmune disease, pregnancy or lactation. The germline V gene has CDR1 DFQATT and CDR2 SNEGSKA (reference sequence). The CDR3 runs 14 residues. The junction had 6 bases not matched to a gene; V was cut back by 6 bases and J by 3 bases. This receptor was obtained from a woman younger than 30 with Graves' hyperthyroidism. This chain uses TRBV20-1 with TRBJ2-1, with 9 bases fitting TRBD1. Sequencing was performed on blood. The DNA of the CDR3 is TGCAGTGCGCTGAGGGACAGGGACTACAATGAGCAGTTCTTC. The encoded protein is CSALRDRDYNEQFF.